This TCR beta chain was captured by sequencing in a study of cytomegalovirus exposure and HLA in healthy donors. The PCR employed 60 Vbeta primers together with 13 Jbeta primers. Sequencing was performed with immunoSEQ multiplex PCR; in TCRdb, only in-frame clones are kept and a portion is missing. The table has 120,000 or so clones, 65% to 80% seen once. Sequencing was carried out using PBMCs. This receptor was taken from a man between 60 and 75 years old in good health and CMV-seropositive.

CDR3 in amino acids: CAIRGTAANTGELFF. In nucleotides, the CDR3 is TGTGCCATCAGAGGGACAGCCGCGAACACCGGGGAGCTGTTTTTT. The chain carries TRBV10-3 and TRBJ2-2, with 7 bases fitting TRBD1. The CDR3 extends over 15 amino acids. V lost 6 bases to trimming and J lost 0 bases; unmatched junction nucleotides: 4. Germline V lookup: CDR1 ENHRY, CDR2 SYGVKD.